The 12 T cell receptor beta chains below come from one sample, sequenced in a study of T cell clonality in common variable immunodeficiency. Generated by immunoSEQ multiplex PCR, the TCRdb table keeps only in-frame clones and is missing some. The record shows some 80,000 clones for this sample, with no singletons present. The sample taken for sequencing was peripheral blood mononuclear cells. The receptors were sampled from a person between 18 and 75 years old in good health.

There are a few counts of this clone. The CDR3 end is not reached by the read, which stops 3 residues before it; the germline J gene fills it in. This rearrangement joins TRBV18 to TRBJ1-6; D is undetermined. This CDR3 comprises 15 residues. Looked up from germline, CDR1 is KGHSH and CDR2 is LQKENI. V shed 0 bases and J shed 7 bases, with 10 bases lying between them. The CDR3 protein is CASSPPQERNSPLHF. The CDR3 DNA, read in part, is TGTGCCAGCTCACCACCGCAGGAGAGGAATTCACCC.

This clone has at least ten counts. The CDR3 end is not reached by the read, which stops 3 residues before it; the germline J gene fills it in. The chain couples TRBV20-1 to TRBJ2-7, with D maybe TRBD2 (5 bases). V dropped 7 bases and J dropped 4 bases, with 17 bases sitting between them. CDR3 length equals 13 residues. Germline CDR1 and CDR2: DFQATT and SNEGSKA (reference sequence). Partial CDR3 DNA: TGCAGTGTCTCGGCCCTAGCCTTTTACGAG. It specifies CSVSALAFYE. The CDR3 as a whole reads CSVSALAFYEQYF.

There are many counts of this clone. Sequencing ends 3 residues short of the CDR3 end; the germline J gene provides the rest. This rearrangement joins TRBV7-3 to TRBJ2-5; tentative D call: TRBD2 (7 bases). The germline V gene has CDR1 SGHTA and CDR2 FQGTGA. Deletions cut 2 bases from V and 4 bases from J, with 14 bases between. The CDR3 length is 15 residues. The CDR3 DNA, read in part, is TGTGCCAGCAGCTTAGGGCTGGGGGGGGCAGAGACC. This codes for CASSLGLGGAET. The CDR3, in full, reads CASSLGLGGAETQYF.

The table lists this clone with many counts. The read terminates 3 residues ahead of where the CDR3 ends, so the germline J gene completes it. This chain joins TRBV7-2 and TRBJ2-7; 11 bases line up with TRBD2. The length of the CDR3 is 14 residues. The ends lost 2 bases at V and 3 bases at J; junction bases unmatched: 0. The germline V gene encodes CDR1 SGHTA and CDR2 FQGNSA. The CDR3 protein is CASSLLAGGYEQYF. The sequenced CDR3 bases are TGTGCCAGCAGCTTACTAGCGGGAGGCTACGAG. Full variable domain (outside the CDR3, taken from reference TRBV7-2 and TRBJ2-7): GAGVSQSPSNKVTEKGKDVELRCDPISGHTALYWYRQSLGQGLEFLIYFQGNSAPDKSGLPSDRFSAERTGGSVSTLTIQRTQQEDSAVYLCASSLLAGGYEQYFGPGTRLTVT.

Many counts were recorded for this clone. The read stops 3 residues short of the end of the CDR3; the missing end is completed from the germline J gene. The chain carries TRBV3-1 (or the pseudogene TRBV3-2) and TRBJ2-7; 11 positions match TRBD2. The V segment lost 5 bases and the J segment 6 bases; nucleotides outside the gene matches: 9. Germline-derived CDR1 and CDR2 are LGHDT and YNNKEL (reference sequence). CDR3 length: 15 residues. CDR3 DNA (partial): TGTGCCAGCAGCTCTTCCGGGACTAGCGGACGCGAG. Amino acids: CASSSSGTSGRE. The whole CDR3 reads CASSSSGTSGREQYF.

As to this clone: The CDR3 goes on 3 residues after the read ends, and that part is filled in from the germline J gene. The J gene is TRBJ1-6, the V gene TRBV20-1, with unresolved D. Germline V CDR1 and CDR2: DFQATT, SNEGSKA (reference sequence). This CDR3 has 15 amino acids. Trimming removed 3 bases at V and 0 bases at J, with 9 bases between. Partial CDR3 DNA: TGCAGTGCTAGGCGGGATAGCTCCTATAATTCACCC. This translates into CSARRDSSYNSP. The whole CDR3 sequence reads CSARRDSSYNSPLHF.

This clone was seen many times. Its ends do not fully match the called genes, so a read error is possible. The sequenced fragment ends 3 residues before the CDR3 boundary, so the rest is inferred from the germline J gene. The chain couples TRBV30 to TRBJ1-2; D gene uncertain. CDR1 is GTSNPN and CDR2 is SVGIG in the germline V gene (reference sequence). This CDR3 has 11 amino acids. Partial CDR3 DNA: TGTGCCGGAGGCGGAACCTATCGC. This codes for CAGGGTYR. The full-length CDR3 reads as CAGGGTYRYTF.

This clone was detected ten times or more. The read halts 3 residues ahead of the CDR3 end, with the missing end drawn from the germline J gene. V and J are TRBV2 and TRBJ1-1; 9 bases are a match to TRBD1. The V segment lost 8 bases and the J segment 5 bases; nucleotides outside the gene matches: 12. This CDR3 has 15 residues. CDR1 is SNHLY and CDR2 is FYNNEI in the germline V gene. The CDR3 region is CASGEQGAAGTEAFF. CDR3 DNA, as far as it was read: TGTGCCAGCGGGGAACAGGGGGCCGCGGGGACTGAA. Full variable domain (outside the CDR3, taken from reference TRBV2 and TRBJ1-1): EPEVTQTPSHQVTQMGQEVILRCVPISNHLYFYWYRQILGQKVEFLVSFYNNEISEKSEIFDDQFSVERPDGSNFTLKIRSTKLEDSAMYFCASGEQGAAGTEAFFGQGTRLTVV.

This clone has ten or more counts. The read comes to an end 3 residues before the CDR3 does, leaving the germline J gene to fill in the end. V gene TRBV7-9 combines with J gene TRBJ2-1; perhaps TRBD2 as D (5 bases). This CDR3 has 14 amino acids. CDR1 SEHNR and CDR2 FQNEAQ come from the germline V gene (reference sequence). Trimming took 8 bases from V and 0 from J, leaving 11 bases between them. The CDR3 DNA, read in part, is TGTGCCAGCGAGACTATCTCCTCCTACAATGAG. It translates to CASETISSYNE. The CDR3 in its entirety is CASETISSYNEQFF.

In this sample, this clone turned up many times. Read coverage stops 3 residues before the CDR3 terminus; the germline J gene supplies the remainder. The chain combines TRBV11-3 with TRBJ2-2; no firm D call. There are 13 residues in the CDR3. The germline V gene encodes CDR1 SGHNT and CDR2 YENEEA. Trimming took 1 base from V and 2 from J, leaving 2 bases between them. CDR3 DNA (partial): TGTGCCAGCAGCTTAGCAAACACCGGGGAG. As protein: CASSLANTGE. The entire CDR3 protein reads CASSLANTGELFF. Filled out from reference TRBV11-3 and TRBJ2-2, the complete variable domain reads EAGVVQSPRYKIIEKKQPVAFWCNPISGHNTLYWYLQNLGQGPELLIRYENEEAVDDSQLPKDRFSAERLKGVDSTLKIQPAELGDSAVYLCASSLANTGELFFGEGSRLTVL.

This clone was counted at least ten times. At one end, the junction sequence differs from germline, possibly due to a read error. Other DNA sequences in this sample translate to the same CDR3. Incomplete CDR3 DNA: TGCGCCAGTAGTGTCACTAGCGGCACAGATACG. Translation gives CASSVTSGTDT. The CDR3 in its entirety is CASSVTSGTDTQYF. The genes are TRBV19 and TRBJ2-3, with 7 bases lining up with TRBD2. Read sequence stops 3 residues before the CDR3 end, and the germline J gene provides the missing end. Germline V gives CDR1 LNHDA, CDR2 SQIVND (reference sequence). The CDR3 is made up of 14 amino acids.

This clone has ten or more counts. The CDR3 loop is CASSHPLGQSHSYNEQFF. CDR3 DNA, as far as it was read: TGCGCCAGCAGCCACCCTCTCGGACAGTCCCACTCCTACAATGAG. The chain joins TRBV4-1 to TRBJ2-1, with TRBD1 as a possible D gene (6 bases). With the read ending 3 residues before the CDR3 end, the germline J gene is used to fill in that end. The V and J ends lost 3 bases and 0 bases respectively, with 18 bases between them. CDR1 and CDR2 from the germline V gene are MGHRA and YSYEKL. There are 18 residues in the CDR3.